Reported below is one T cell receptor beta chain. The antigen is not known. Amplified regions were TCR beta CDR3 sequences from RNA transcripts. Primed by the HTBI set, a first-round RT-PCR was run on the TCR CDR3. TCRdb used MiXCR to reprocess the multiplex PCR reads, holding one entry per CDR3 protein. The sample shows more than 300,000 distinct CDR3 sequences, 14% of them seen only once. This entry belongs to a study of T cells in Graves' hyperthyroidism and ophthalmopathy. The CDR3 spans 15 residues. Trimming took off 3 bases at V and 7 bases at J, with 16 bases between the two ends. The germline V gene has CDR1 MNHEY and CDR2 SMNVEV (reference sequence). General observations from the study: Most expanded thyroid clonotypes above 0.001 recurred in blood.

The clonotype was recovered from a woman aged 25 to 39 with Graves' ophthalmopathy. The genes are TRBV27 and TRBJ2-1; D gene unclear. The sample was blood. CDR3 nucleotide sequence: TGTGCCAGCAGTTTTCGGTGGGCTACTCTGAATGAGCAGTTCTTC. It is translated as CASSFRWATLNEQFF.